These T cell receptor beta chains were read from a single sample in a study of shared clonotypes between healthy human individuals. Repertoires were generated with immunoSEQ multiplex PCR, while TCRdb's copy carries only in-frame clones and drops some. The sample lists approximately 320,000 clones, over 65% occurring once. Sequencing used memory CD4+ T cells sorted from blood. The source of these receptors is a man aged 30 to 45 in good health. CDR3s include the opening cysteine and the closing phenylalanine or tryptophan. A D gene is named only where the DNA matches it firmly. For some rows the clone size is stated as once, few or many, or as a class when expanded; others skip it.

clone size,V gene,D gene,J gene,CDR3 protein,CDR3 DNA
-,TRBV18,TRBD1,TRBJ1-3,CASSPDRSGNTIYF,TGTGCCAGCTCACCGGACAGGAGTGGAAACACCATATATTTT
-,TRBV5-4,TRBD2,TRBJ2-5,CASSGTSGTSQETQYF,TGTGCCAGCAGCGGGACTAGCGGGACTTCCCAAGAGACCCAGTACTTC
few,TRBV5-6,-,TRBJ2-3,CASSLVGGATDTQYF,TGTGCCAGCAGCTTGGTCGGGGGCGCCACAGATACGCAGTATTTT
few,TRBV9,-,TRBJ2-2,CASSPRGAANTGELFF,TGTGCCAGCAGCCCCCGCGGAGCTGCGAACACCGGGGAGCTGTTTTTT
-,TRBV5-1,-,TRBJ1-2,CASSLGPVTGNGYTF,TGCGCCAGCAGCTTGGGTCCTGTGACAGGAAACGGCTACACCTTC
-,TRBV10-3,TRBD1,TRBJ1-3,CAISEPRQGGSDTIYF,TGTGCCATCAGTGAGCCGAGACAGGGCGGGAGTGACACCATATATTTT
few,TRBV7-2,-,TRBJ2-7,CASSLDMGSYEQYF,TGTGCCAGCAGCTTAGATATGGGCTCCTACGAGCAGTACTTC
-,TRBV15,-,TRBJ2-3,CATSSGDTQYF,TGTGCCACCAGCTCAGGGGATACGCAGTATTTT
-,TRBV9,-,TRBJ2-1,CASSVMGMGLLHEQFF,TGTGCCAGCAGCGTAATGGGCATGGGACTCCTCCATGAGCAGTTCTTC
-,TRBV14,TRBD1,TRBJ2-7,CASSVHRDRGSEQYF,TGTGCCAGCAGCGTCCACCGGGACAGGGGAAGCGAGCAGTACTTC
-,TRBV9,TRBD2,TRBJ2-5,CASSVAFGTRDQETQYF,TGTGCCAGCAGCGTAGCCTTCGGGACTAGGGACCAAGAGACCCAGTACTTC
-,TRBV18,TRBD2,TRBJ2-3,CASSPRREGSGDTQYF,TGTGCCAGCTCACCACGGCGGGAGGGCAGTGGAGATACGCAGTATTTT
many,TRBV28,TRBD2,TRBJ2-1,CASSSRLAGYNEQFF,TGTGCCAGCAGCAGTCGACTAGCGGGATACAATGAGCAGTTCTTC
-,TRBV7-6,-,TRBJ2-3,CASSLVGSRGPADTQYF,TGTGCCAGCAGCTTAGTAGGGTCCCGGGGGCCAGCAGATACGCAGTATTTT
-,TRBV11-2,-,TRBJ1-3,CASSGGGNTIYF,TGTGCCAGCTCTGGTGGTGGAAACACCATATATTTT
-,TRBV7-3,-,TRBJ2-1,CASSLSPSRGSYNEQFF,TGTGCCAGCAGCTTAAGCCCTAGCCGGGGGTCCTACAATGAGCAGTTCTTC
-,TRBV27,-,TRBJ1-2,CASSSAWGDWGYTF,TGTGCCAGCAGCTCAGCTTGGGGGGACTGGGGCTACACCTTC
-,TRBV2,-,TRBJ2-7,CASSESRGAEQYF,TGTGCCAGCAGTGAAAGTCGGGGGGCCGAGCAGTACTTC
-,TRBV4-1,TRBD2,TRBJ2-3,CASSQLAGARAGTQYF,TGCGCCAGCAGCCAACTAGCGGGAGCAAGAGCGGGTACGCAGTATTTT
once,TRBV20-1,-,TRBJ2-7,CSASVPYEQYF,TGCAGTGCTAGTGTCCCCTACGAGCAGTACTTC
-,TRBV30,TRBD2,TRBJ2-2,CAWELAGVQIGELFF,TGTGCCTGGGAACTAGCGGGAGTCCAAATTGGGGAGCTGTTTTTT
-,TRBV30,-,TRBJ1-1,CAWSVTLNTEAFF,TGTGCCTGGAGCGTAACATTGAACACTGAAGCTTTCTTT
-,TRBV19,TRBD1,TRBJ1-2,CASSRAGTGGQGGYTF,TGTGCCAGTAGTAGAGCCGGGACAGGGGGCCAGGGTGGCTACACCTTC
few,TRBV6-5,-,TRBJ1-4,CASSRTASNEKLFF,TGTGCCAGCAGTAGGACAGCCTCTAATGAAAAACTGTTTTTT
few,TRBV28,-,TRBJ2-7,CASSFGASYEQYF,TGTGCCAGCAGTTTTGGCGCGAGCTACGAGCAGTACTTC
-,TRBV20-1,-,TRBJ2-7,CSAPTGYEQYF,TGCAGTGCGCCTACAGGGTACGAGCAGTACTTC
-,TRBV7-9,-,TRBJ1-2,CASSLEGETGYTF,TGTGCCAGCAGTTTAGAAGGTGAAACTGGCTACACCTTC
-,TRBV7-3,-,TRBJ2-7,CASSLGLSYEQYF,TGTGCCAGCAGCTTAGGACTTTCCTACGAGCAGTACTTC
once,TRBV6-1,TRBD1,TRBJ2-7,CASSPRTGDGEQYF,TGTGCCAGCAGCCCTAGGACAGGGGACGGCGAGCAGTACTTC
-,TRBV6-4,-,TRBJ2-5,CASSEGHGTAQYF,TGTGCCAGCAGTGAGGGGCACGGCACGGCCCAGTACTTC
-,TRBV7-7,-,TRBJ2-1,CASSSSSGIYNEQFF,TGTGCCAGCAGCTCCAGTAGCGGTATTTACAATGAGCAGTTCTTC
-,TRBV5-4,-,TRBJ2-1,CARSNRDSGLGQFF,TGTGCCCGATCCAACCGGGATAGCGGTTTAGGGCAGTTCTTC
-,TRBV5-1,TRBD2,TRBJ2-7,CASSLVVSGRSGEQYF,TGCGCCAGCAGCTTGGTCGTTAGCGGGCGATCCGGTGAGCAGTACTTC
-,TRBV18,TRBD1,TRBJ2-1,CASSPPGTGAGNEQFF,TGTGCCAGCTCACCCCCCGGGACAGGGGCCGGCAATGAGCAGTTCTTC
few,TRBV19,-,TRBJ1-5,CASSIVRGSNQPQHF,TGTGCCAGTAGTATAGTACGGGGGAGCAATCAGCCCCAGCATTTT
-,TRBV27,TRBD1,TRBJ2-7,CASSAIRGQGGYEQYF,TGTGCCAGCAGTGCCATCAGGGGACAGGGGGGCTACGAGCAGTACTTC
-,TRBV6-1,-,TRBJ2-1,CASSELSAEQFF,TGTGCCAGCAGTGAACTGTCGGCTGAGCAGTTCTTC
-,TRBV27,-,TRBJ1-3,CASRPGGSSGNTIYF,TGTGCCAGCAGGCCGGGGGGGAGCTCTGGAAACACCATATATTTT
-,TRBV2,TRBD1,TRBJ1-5,CASSSTGGDQPQHF,TGTGCCAGCAGTTCGACAGGGGGCGATCAGCCCCAGCATTTT
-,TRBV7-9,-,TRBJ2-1,CASSLDRGSGLYNEQFF,TGTGCCAGCAGCTTGGATCGGGGTAGCGGACTCTACAATGAGCAGTTCTTC
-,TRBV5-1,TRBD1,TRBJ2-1,CASNSGQGPHNEQFF,TGCGCCAGCAACTCAGGACAGGGTCCACACAATGAGCAGTTCTTC
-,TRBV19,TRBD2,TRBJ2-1,CASSTSVSGRANEQFF,TGTGCCAGTAGTACGTCGGTTAGCGGGAGAGCCAATGAGCAGTTCTTC
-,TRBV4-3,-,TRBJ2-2,CASSQEVPGDTGELFF,TGCGCCAGCAGCCAAGAGGTTCCCGGAGACACCGGGGAGCTGTTTTTT
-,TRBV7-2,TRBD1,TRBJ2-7,CASSLVALDRGEQYF,TGTGCCAGCAGCTTAGTGGCCCTGGACAGGGGCGAGCAGTACTTC
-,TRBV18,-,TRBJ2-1,CASSAHRDDEQFF,TGTGCCAGCTCAGCACACAGGGACGATGAGCAGTTCTTC
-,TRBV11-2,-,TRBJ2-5,CASSPRTDPQETQYF,TGTGCCAGCAGCCCAAGGACAGACCCCCAAGAGACCCAGTACTTC
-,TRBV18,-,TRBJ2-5,CASSEQETQYF,TGTGCCAGCTCCGAACAAGAGACCCAGTACTTC
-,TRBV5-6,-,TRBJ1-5,CASSQGRDQPQHF,TGTGCCAGCAGCCAGGGTAGGGATCAGCCCCAGCATTTT
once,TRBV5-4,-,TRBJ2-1,CASSSKTGSPPTIEQFF,TGTGCCAGCAGCTCCAAAACAGGTAGCCCCCCGACGATTGAGCAGTTCTTC
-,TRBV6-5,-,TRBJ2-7,CASGVRSSYEQYF,TGTGCCAGCGGCGTAAGGAGCTCCTACGAGCAGTACTTC
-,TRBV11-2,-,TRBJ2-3,CASSYGVSRDTQYF,TGTGCCAGCAGCTATGGCGTGAGTAGAGATACGCAGTATTTT
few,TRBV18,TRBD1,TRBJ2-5,CASSLPGDRGGHKETQYF,TGTGCCAGCTCACTCCCTGGAGACAGGGGGGGACATAAAGAGACCCAGTACTTC
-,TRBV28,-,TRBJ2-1,CASSWGLLNEQFF,TGTGCCAGCAGTTGGGGACTCCTCAATGAGCAGTTCTTC